The 19 T cell receptor beta chains presented below share a single source sample, sequenced in a study of blood T cell repertoires in COVID-19. Assay: immunoSEQ multiplex PCR; the TCRdb copy retains only in-frame clones and omits some. The sample records 250,000 or so clones, about nine tenths being singletons. The sample consisted of PBMCs or T cells enriched from blood (not recorded which). The origin of the receptors is a man aged 45-65 years who had been exposed to COVID-19.

The chain links TRBV19 to TRBJ2-2; a weak D match, TRBD2 (6 bases). The CDR3 runs 16 residues. Trimming shortened V by 3 bases and J by 0 bases, and 11 bases separated the two germline ends. The V gene's germline CDR1 is LNHDA and CDR2 SQIVND (reference sequence). The CDR3 DNA is TGTGCCAGTAGTATTAGGGGAGGCGCGAACACCGGGGAGCTGTTTTTT. This codes for CASSIRGGANTGELFF.

The gene calls are TRBV10-1 and TRBJ2-1; the match to TRBD2 covers 9 bases. The germline gives CDR1 WNHNN, CDR2 SYGVQD (reference sequence). The CDR3 is 16 residues long. Trimming removed 4 bases from V and 4 bases from J; junction bases left unmatched: 8. CDR3 region: CASSVGWTSEYNEQFF. Here the CDR3 DNA reads TGCGCCAGCAGTGTCGGATGGACTAGCGAATACAATGAGCAGTTCTTC.

The rearrangement uses TRBV6-5 and TRBJ2-7; TRBD1 matches 9 bases. The germline CDR1 and CDR2 sequences are MNHEY and SVGAGI. V shed 4 bases and J 2 bases; nucleotides not matched to a gene: 6. CDR3 length: 15 amino acids. CDR3 nucleotides: TGTGCCAGCAGTTTGCGGACAGGGGACCCCTACGAGCAGTACTTC. As protein: CASSLRTGDPYEQYF.

V and J are TRBV5-1 and TRBJ2-1, with 7 bases aligning to TRBD1. This CDR3 spans 16 amino acids. Trimming removed 3 bases from V and 1 base from J; junction bases left unmatched: 7. Germline CDR1 SGHRS, CDR2 YFSETQ. CDR3: CASSSWRTGSYNEQFF. CDR3 nucleotide sequence: TGCGCCAGCAGCTCGTGGAGGACAGGTTCCTACAATGAGCAGTTCTTC. Variable domain in full (rest from reference TRBV5-1 and TRBJ2-1): KAGVTQTPRYLIKTRGQQVTLSCSPISGHRSVSWYQQTPGQGLQFLFEYFSETQRNKGNFPGRFSGRQFSNSRSEMNVSTLELGDSALYLCASSSWRTGSYNEQFFGPGTRLTVL.

The chain uses TRBV15 and TRBJ2-2, with a weak D call TRBD2 (7 bases). Germline values: CDR1 LNHNV, CDR2 YYDKDF (reference sequence). Trimming removed 0 bases from V and 10 bases from J, with 15 bases in between. The CDR3 is 15 residues long. The chain's CDR3 is CATSRDMGGLVELFF. The CDR3 DNA reads as TGTGCCACCAGCAGAGATATGGGGGGGCTAGTGGAGCTGTTTTTT.

CDR3 amino acids: CASSLEASGGRHTQYF. Here the CDR3 DNA reads TGTGCCAGCAGCTTAGAGGCTAGCGGGGGCCGACATACGCAGTATTTT. The chain couples TRBV7-2 to TRBJ2-3; 10 nucleotides agree with TRBD2. After removal of 1 base from V and 7 bases from J, the junction contained 8 bases not matched to a gene. Looked up from germline, CDR1 is SGHTA and CDR2 is FQGNSA. The CDR3 consists of 16 residues.

V usage is TRBV3-1 (or the pseudogene TRBV3-2) and J usage is TRBJ2-1; TRBD2 aligns across 14 bases. The CDR3 is 18 amino acids. Per the germline V gene, CDR1 is LGHDT and CDR2 is YNNKEL (reference sequence). With 1 base clipped from V and 0 bases from J, the junction kept 2 bases outside the gene matches. For the CDR3, the DNA is TGTGCCAGCAGCCAAGGGACTAGCGGGGGGAGCTCCTACAATGAGCAGTTCTTC. Protein sequence: CASSQGTSGGSSYNEQFF.

The J gene is TRBJ1-4, the V gene TRBV2; no firm D call. Looked up from germline, CDR1 is SNHLY and CDR2 is FYNNEI. V lost 5 bases, J lost 8 bases, and 15 bases lay in between. The CDR3 loop spans 14 amino acids. This CDR3 reads CASSQSGFGEKLFF. Here the CDR3 DNA reads TGTGCCAGCAGTCAATCAGGATTTGGGGAAAAACTGTTTTTT.

V is TRBV3-1 (or the pseudogene TRBV3-2) and J is TRBJ1-6; tentative D call: TRBD1 (5 bases). Trimming took off 1 base at V and 8 bases at J, with 15 bases between the two ends. Germline CDR1 LGHDT, CDR2 YNNKEL (reference sequence). The CDR3 has 16 amino acids. In DNA form, the CDR3 reads TGTGCCAGCAGCCAAGGGTGGGGGGTGTCGGATTCACCCCTCCACTTT. Its protein is CASSQGWGVSDSPLHF.

The chain links TRBV7-2 to TRBJ1-2; TRBD1 is a possible D gene (6 bases). V dropped 7 bases and J dropped 0 bases, with 15 bases sitting between them. Germline values: CDR1 SGHTA, CDR2 FQGNSA. This CDR3 is built from 15 residues. The CDR3 loop reads CASNFKTGANYGYTF. CDR3 bases: TGTGCCAGCAACTTTAAGACAGGAGCTAACTATGGCTACACCTTC.

The sample holds a few counts of this clone. The V and J genes are TRBV5-3 and TRBJ1-2; 7 bases match TRBD1. TRBV5-3 carries the ORF label, with uncertain function. This CDR3 comprises 14 residues. V dropped 4 bases and J dropped 1; count of bases not matched to a gene: 4. CDR3 sequence (DNA): TGTGCCAGAAGCCATGGGACAGTTAACTATGGCTACACCTTC. Translating gives CARSHGTVNYGYTF.

The chain has TRBV30 and TRBJ1-5; TRBD1 matches 7 bases. The V gene's germline CDR1 is GTSNPN and CDR2 SVGIG (reference sequence). The junction had 8 bases not matched to a gene; V was cut back by 5 bases and J by 7 bases. This CDR3 is 13 amino acids long. The CDR3, as DNA: TGTGCCTGGTCCCTAAGGGGGCGGCAGCCCCAGCATTTT. Protein: CAWSLRGRQPQHF.

CDR3 sequence (DNA): TGTGCCAGCAGCTTGGCCGGCAATCAGCCCCAGCATTTT. Translated, it gives CASSLAGNQPQHF. The chain recombines TRBV5-6 with TRBJ1-5; D gene ambiguous. V was cut by 0 bases and J by 2 bases, with 3 bases left in between. CDR3 length equals 13 residues. Germline-derived CDR1 and CDR2 are SGHDT and YYEEEE.

V and J are TRBV11-3 and TRBJ2-7, with TRBD1 matching over 7 bases. Germline lookup yields CDR1 SGHNT and CDR2 YENEEA. The CDR3 spans 14 residues. The V gene end was trimmed by 3 bases and the J gene end by 0 bases; junction bases not matched to a gene: 2. This CDR3 is CASSLTGTSYEQYF. The CDR3 nucleotides read TGTGCCAGCAGCTTGACAGGGACCTCCTACGAGCAGTACTTC.

The rearrangement joins TRBV4-2 to TRBJ2-2; 7 bases align to TRBD2. V lost 5 bases, J lost 5 bases, and 5 bases stayed unmatched. This CDR3 contains 14 residues. The germline V gene has CDR1 LGHNA and CDR2 YNFKEQ. CDR3: CASSGGGRTGELFF. The CDR3 DNA reads as TGTGCCAGCAGCGGCGGGGGTAGGACCGGGGAGCTGTTTTTT.

Turning to this clone: Mismatch with germline at one junction end may stem from a read error. The chain couples TRBV7-7 to TRBJ2-2, with D unresolved. Germline V gene lookup returns CDR1 SSHAT and CDR2 FNYEAQ (reference sequence). This CDR3 comprises 17 residues. CDR3 sequence: CASSQTPGPNRTGELFF. The DNA for the CDR3 is TGTGCTAGCAGCCAAACTCCGGGTCCCAATCGCACCGGGGAGCTGTTTTTT.

J is TRBJ1-2 and V is TRBV6-5; 7 bases line up with TRBD1. Germline lookup yields CDR1 MNHEY and CDR2 SVGAGI. CDR3 length: 13 amino acids. Trimming removed 6 bases from V and 8 bases from J; junction bases left unmatched: 9. The DNA for the CDR3 is TGTGCCAGCAGCCTGACAGGGCCCTCCGGCTACACCTTC. Its translation: CASSLTGPSGYTF.

The chain recombines TRBV3-1 (or the pseudogene TRBV3-2) with TRBJ2-7, with 10 bases lining up with TRBD2. Per the germline V gene, CDR1 is LGHDT and CDR2 is YNNKEL (reference sequence). The CDR3 consists of 14 residues. V shed 4 bases, J shed 6 bases, and the junction held 6 bases outside the gene matches. The CDR3, as DNA: TGTGCCAGCAGCCGAGGACTAGCGGTTGGCGAGCAGTACGTC. This sequence encodes CASSRGLAVGEQYV.

This chain uses TRBV5-1 with TRBJ1-1; 7 bases map to TRBD1. Trimming took 7 bases from V and 10 from J; bases not matched to a gene: 16. CDR3 length: 14 residues. CDR1 SGHRS and CDR2 YFSETQ come from the germline V gene. This chain's CDR3 is CASAQGGGEVPAFF. CDR3 in DNA: TGCGCCAGCGCTCAAGGGGGCGGGGAGGTTCCAGCTTTCTTT. Complete variable domain (other parts from reference TRBV5-1 and TRBJ1-1): KAGVTQTPRYLIKTRGQQVTLSCSPISGHRSVSWYQQTPGQGLQFLFEYFSETQRNKGNFPGRFSGRQFSNSRSEMNVSTLELGDSALYLCASAQGGGEVPAFFGQGTRLTVV.